This is a list of T cell receptor beta chains from one sample in a study of monozygotic twins with inflammatory bowel disease. One entry per CDR3 protein, without DNA, is what TCRdb gives after re-calling the 5' RACE reads. The sample totals about 160,000 distinct CDR3 sequences. The sequencing sample was made of blood. Receptors were obtained from a human donor with ulcerative colitis or Crohn's disease, or a healthy co-twin of an affected twin (not recorded which). CDR3s include the opening cysteine and the closing phenylalanine or tryptophan.

TRBV6-4,TRBJ2-3,CASSELAGGGDTQYF
TRBV3-1,TRBJ2-1,CASSQVMGSYNEQFF
TRBV2,TRBJ2-1,CASRRLAGYNEQFF
TRBV10-3,TRBJ2-1,CAISDRPGEQFF
TRBV4-2,TRBJ1-3,CASSQGTASSGNTIYF
TRBV20-1,TRBJ2-3,CSAYASGGALDTQYF
TRBV9,TRBJ2-1,CASSTRLAGGGNEQFF
TRBV12-3/TRBV12-4,TRBJ2-7,CASSRDEGSYEQYF
TRBV29-1,TRBJ1-2,CSVYFQYSYGYTF
TRBV7-8,TRBJ2-5,CASSSGRWTEGETQYF
TRBV7-2,TRBJ2-4,CASSLARTVIAKNIQYF
TRBV11-3,TRBJ2-3,CASSPRTGATTDTQYF
TRBV10-3,TRBJ2-1,CATGGTSGVAYNEQFF
TRBV5-4,TRBJ2-3,CASSLAGAGGLDTQYF
TRBV20-1,TRBJ2-5,CSALRGDQETQYF
TRBV20-1,TRBJ2-5,CSARIGAVETQYF
TRBV20-1,TRBJ1-1,CSARPILRGEANTEAFF
TRBV5-1,TRBJ1-1,CASSLGGETTTEAFF
TRBV4-3,TRBJ2-1,CASSQDRLAGVLGLVNEQFF
TRBV5-1,TRBJ2-7,CASSLRRAPYEQYF
TRBV3-1,TRBJ2-3,CASSQEAGYADTQYF
TRBV25-1,TRBJ2-7,CASSEPETYEQYF
TRBV19,TRBJ2-1,CASSIFQGEGGYNEQFF
TRBV7-8,TRBJ2-7,CASSLVASGAYEQYF
TRBV12-3/TRBV12-4,TRBJ1-2,CASSFTDGYTF
TRBV20-1,TRBJ2-1,CSAIGLAGGHEQFF
TRBV3-1,TRBJ2-7,CASSQEPLYEQYF
TRBV20-1,TRBJ2-1,CSARTLGPLGTYNEQFF
TRBV20-1,TRBJ2-1,CSAREGPPNEQFF
TRBV28,TRBJ1-2,CASSPSGVYGYTF
TRBV7-8,TRBJ2-5,CASRWTSGRARKETQYF
TRBV7-6,TRBJ2-3,CASSQASGGPTDTQYF
TRBV4-1,TRBJ1-4,CASSPEGFNEKLFF
TRBV27,TRBJ2-3,CASRASGADTQYF
TRBV19,TRBJ1-2,CASSIAYGYTF
TRBV20-1,TRBJ1-4,CSALRGLGGEKLFF
TRBV20-1,TRBJ2-5,CSASSGSTGTQYF
TRBV5-1,TRBJ1-6,CASSPGTEDSPLHF
TRBV6-2/TRBV6-3,TRBJ2-5,CASSFDRGGETQYF
TRBV7-2,TRBJ1-2,CASSLEFRTHGYTF
TRBV20-1,TRBJ2-7,CSARDLSSDRGYEQYF
TRBV7-2,TRBJ1-3,CASSLDPGIGNTIYF
TRBV7-7,TRBJ2-5,CASSLGVSGSRETQYF
TRBV15,TRBJ2-5,CATSRAGTDRFEETQYF
TRBV5-5,TRBJ2-2,CASSSLATNTGELFF
TRBV14,TRBJ1-1,CASSQLWADEAFF
TRBV5-1,TRBJ2-5,CASGDFQETQYF
TRBV29-1,TRBJ2-1,CSVVGTSGGKQFF
TRBV5-1,TRBJ2-3,CASRLVGASTDTQYF
TRBV6-4,TRBJ2-3,CASSEIPATDTQYF
TRBV5-4,TRBJ1-1,CASSSRTGGGNTEAFF
TRBV5-5,TRBJ1-2,CASSLAARGFYGYTF
TRBV24-1,TRBJ2-5,CATSDPGTTQETQYF
TRBV6-5,TRBJ1-2,CASSATRDGYTF
TRBV12-3/TRBV12-4,TRBJ2-3,CASSDTGTGGGATQYF